This T cell receptor (beta chain) was recovered during a study of technical replicates of blood from a handful of donors. Generated by immunoSEQ multiplex PCR, the TCRdb table keeps only in-frame clones and is missing some. Of about 83,000 clones detected, around nine tenths appear once; the ten largest clones hold 0.25%. CDR3 length: 14 amino acids. V gave up 11 bases and J gave up 0 bases; unmatched junction bases: 8. Germline V gene lookup returns CDR1 SNHLY and CDR2 FYNNEI. The sample taken for sequencing was T cells isolated from PBMCs. This sequence originates from a human donor in good health. This chain connects TRBV2 to TRBJ2-3; 7 nucleotides align to TRBD2. The CDR3 reads CADQRGASTDTQYF. The CDR3, as DNA: TGTGCCGACCAGCGGGGCGCTAGCACAGATACGCAGTATTTT. The full variable domain, with the rest looked up from reference TRBV2 and TRBJ2-3, is EPEVTQTPSHQVTQMGQEVILRCVPISNHLYFYWYRQILGQKVEFLVSFYNNEISEKSEIFDDQFSVERPDGSNFTLKIRSTKLEDSAMYFCADQRGASTDTQYFGPGTRLTVL.